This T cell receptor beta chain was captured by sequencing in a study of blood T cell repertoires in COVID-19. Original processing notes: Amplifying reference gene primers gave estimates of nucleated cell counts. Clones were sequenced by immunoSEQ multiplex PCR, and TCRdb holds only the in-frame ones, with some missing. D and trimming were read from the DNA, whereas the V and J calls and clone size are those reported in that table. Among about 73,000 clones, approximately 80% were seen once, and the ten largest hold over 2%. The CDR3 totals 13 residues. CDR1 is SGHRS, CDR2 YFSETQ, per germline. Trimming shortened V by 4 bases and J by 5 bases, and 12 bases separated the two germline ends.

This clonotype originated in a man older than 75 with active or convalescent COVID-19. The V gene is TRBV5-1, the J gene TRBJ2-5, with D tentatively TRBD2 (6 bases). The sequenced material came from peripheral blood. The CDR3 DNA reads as TGCGCCAGCAGCCGGGAGTCTGGGGAGACCCAGTACTTC. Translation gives CASSRESGETQYF.